This T cell receptor beta chain came from a study of control samples from healthy donors and cancer patients. From germline, CDR1 is SQVTM and CDR2 ANQGSEA. V shed 4 bases and J shed 4 bases, with 10 bases lying between them. The CDR3 spans 12 residues. Here immunoSEQ multiplex PCR was the method, and the copy in TCRdb shows in-frame clones only, minus some. The sample includes about 92,000 clones, approximately 82% of them seen just once. The origin of this receptor is a woman between 55 and 75 years old in good health. The chain has TRBV29-1 and TRBJ2-5; no clear D gene. The sample consisted of blood. The CDR3 region is CSVGRVGETQYF. CDR3 bases: TGCAGCGTTGGAAGGGTTGGAGAGACCCAGTACTTC.